This T cell receptor beta chain is from a study of control samples from healthy donors and cancer patients. This table comes from immunoSEQ multiplex PCR, and its TCRdb copy is limited to in-frame clones, with some not included. The table shows about 190,000 clones, with roughly nine tenths occurring only once. Germline V gene lookup returns CDR1 SQVTM and CDR2 ANQGSEA. Trimming pared 4 bases from V and 1 base from J, leaving 10 bases between. This CDR3 contains 13 residues. This chain connects TRBV29-1 to TRBJ1-1, with D perhaps TRBD1 (5 bases). The sequence came from a man younger than 40 in good health. The sequencing input was blood. CDR3 DNA: TGCAGCGTTGGGGGCCAGGGGAACACTGAAGCTTTCTTT. It yields the protein CSVGGQGNTEAFF.